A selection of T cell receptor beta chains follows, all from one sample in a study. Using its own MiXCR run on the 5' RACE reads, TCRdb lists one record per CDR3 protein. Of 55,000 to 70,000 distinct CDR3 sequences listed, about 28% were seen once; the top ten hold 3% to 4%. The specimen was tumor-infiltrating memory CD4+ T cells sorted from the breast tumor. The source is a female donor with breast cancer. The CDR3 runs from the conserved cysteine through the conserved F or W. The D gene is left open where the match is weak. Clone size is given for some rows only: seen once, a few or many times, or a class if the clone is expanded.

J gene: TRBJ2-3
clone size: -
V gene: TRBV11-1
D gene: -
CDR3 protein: CASSPNRGDTQYF
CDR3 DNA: TGTGCCAGCAGCCCTAACCGGGGAGATACGCAGTATTTT

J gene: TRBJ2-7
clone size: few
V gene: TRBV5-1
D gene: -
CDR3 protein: CASSLEYSDNEQYF
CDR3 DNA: TGCGCCAGCAGCTTGGAGTACAGCGACAACGAGCAGTACTTC

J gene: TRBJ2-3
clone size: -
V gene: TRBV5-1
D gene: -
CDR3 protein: CASRTDRGTDTQYF
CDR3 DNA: TGCGCCAGCAGAACGGATCGAGGGACAGATACGCAGTATTTT

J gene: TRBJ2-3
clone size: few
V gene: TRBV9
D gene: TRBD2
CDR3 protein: CASSTLAGGTDTQYF
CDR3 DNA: TGTGCCAGCAGTACATTAGCGGGAGGGACAGATACGCAGTATTTT

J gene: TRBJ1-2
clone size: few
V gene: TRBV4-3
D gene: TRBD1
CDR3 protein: CASSPGTGVYGYTF
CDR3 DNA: TGCGCCAGCAGCCCCGGGACAGGCGTTTATGGCTACACCTTC

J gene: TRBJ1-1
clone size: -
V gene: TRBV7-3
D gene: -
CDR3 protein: CASSLYGSGTEAFF
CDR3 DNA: TGTGCCAGCAGCTTATACGGAAGCGGCACTGAAGCTTTCTTT

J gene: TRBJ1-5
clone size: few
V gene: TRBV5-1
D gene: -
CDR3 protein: CASSPGTLDQPQHF
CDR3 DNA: TGCGCCAGCAGCCCCGGGACTCTGGATCAGCCCCAGCATTTT

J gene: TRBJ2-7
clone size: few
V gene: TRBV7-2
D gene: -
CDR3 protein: CASSRPGVYEQYF
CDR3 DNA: TGTGCCAGCAGCAGACCCGGGGTCTACGAGCAGTACTTC

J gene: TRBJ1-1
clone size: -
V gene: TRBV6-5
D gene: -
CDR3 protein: CASSTGREAFF
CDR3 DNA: TGTGCCAGCAGTACGGGACGTGAAGCTTTCTTT

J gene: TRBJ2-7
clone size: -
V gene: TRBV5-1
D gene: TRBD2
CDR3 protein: CASREGLEEEQYF
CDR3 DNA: TGCGCCAGCAGAGAGGGACTAGAAGAAGAGCAGTACTTC

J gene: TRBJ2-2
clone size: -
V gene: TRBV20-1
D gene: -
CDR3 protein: CSARVRGNTGGLFF
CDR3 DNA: TGCAGTGCTAGGGTGCGCGGGAACACCGGGGGGCTGTTTTTT

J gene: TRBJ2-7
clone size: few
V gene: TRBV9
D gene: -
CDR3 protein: CASSPPAYSYEQYF
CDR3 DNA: TGTGCCAGCAGCCCACCAGCATACTCCTACGAGCAGTACTTC

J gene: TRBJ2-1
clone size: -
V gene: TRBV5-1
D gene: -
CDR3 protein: CASSLEVADYNEQFF
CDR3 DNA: TGCGCCAGCAGCTTGGAGGTAGCGGACTACAATGAGCAGTTCTTC

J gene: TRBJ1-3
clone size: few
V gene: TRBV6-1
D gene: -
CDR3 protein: CASSEALPVSGNTIYF
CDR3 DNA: TGTGCCAGCAGTGAAGCGCTTCCTGTCTCTGGAAACACCATATATTTT

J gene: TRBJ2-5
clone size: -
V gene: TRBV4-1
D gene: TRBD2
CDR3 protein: CASSLTPLAGGPETQYF
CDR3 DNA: TGCGCCAGCAGCCTAACCCCACTAGCGGGAGGGCCAGAGACCCAGTACTTC

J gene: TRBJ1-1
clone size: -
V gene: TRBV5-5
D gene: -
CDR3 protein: CASSLLGGQNFEAFF
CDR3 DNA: TGTGCCAGCAGCTTGCTAGGTGGGCAGAACTTTGAAGCTTTCTTT

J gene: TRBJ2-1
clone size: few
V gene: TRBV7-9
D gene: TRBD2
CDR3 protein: CASSASGRNEQFF
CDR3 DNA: TGTGCCAGCAGCGCTAGCGGGCGGAATGAGCAGTTCTTC

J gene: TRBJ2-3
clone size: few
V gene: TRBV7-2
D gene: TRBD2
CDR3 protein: CASSSRLAGTDTQYF
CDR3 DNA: TGTGCCAGCAGCTCGAGACTAGCGGGTACAGATACGCAGTATTTT

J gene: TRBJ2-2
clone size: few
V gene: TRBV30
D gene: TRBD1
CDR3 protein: CACGGQGTRELFF
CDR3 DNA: TGTGCCTGCGGGGGACAGGGGACTAGGGAGCTGTTTTTT

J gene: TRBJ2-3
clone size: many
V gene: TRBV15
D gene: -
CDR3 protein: CATSRDARADTQYF
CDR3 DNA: TGTGCCACCAGCAGAGATGCGCGAGCAGATACGCAGTATTTT

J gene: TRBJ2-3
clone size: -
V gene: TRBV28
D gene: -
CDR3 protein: CATLSTGNLITDTQYF
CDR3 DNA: TGTGCCACTTTGTCTACAGGGAACCTTATCACAGATACGCAGTATTTT

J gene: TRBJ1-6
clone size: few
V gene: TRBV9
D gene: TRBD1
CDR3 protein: CASSVSGQENSPLHF
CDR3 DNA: TGTGCCAGCAGCGTGTCGGGACAGGAAAATTCACCCCTCCACTTT

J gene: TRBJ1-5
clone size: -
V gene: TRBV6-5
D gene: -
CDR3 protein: CASRRYSNQPQHF
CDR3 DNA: TGTGCCAGCAGGAGGTATAGCAATCAGCCCCAGCATTTT

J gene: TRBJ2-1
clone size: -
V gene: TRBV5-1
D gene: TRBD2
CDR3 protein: CASSLLLAGGQEQFF
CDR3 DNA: TGCGCCAGCAGCTTGTTGCTAGCGGGAGGTCAGGAGCAGTTCTTC

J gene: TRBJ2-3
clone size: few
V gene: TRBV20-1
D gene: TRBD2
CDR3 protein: CSAIREGDTQYF
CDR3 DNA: TGCAGTGCTATCAGGGAGGGAGATACGCAGTATTTT

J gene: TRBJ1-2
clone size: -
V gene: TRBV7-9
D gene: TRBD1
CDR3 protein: CASSLDRGKNTF
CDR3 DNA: TGTGCCAGCAGCTTAGACAGGGGCAAGAACACCTTC